Following are 7 T cell receptor beta chains from one sample sequenced in a study of blood T cell repertoires in COVID-19. The data were produced by immunoSEQ multiplex PCR, yet TCRdb's version contains in-frame clones alone and is incomplete. The sample contains over 150,000 clones, roughly 90% of which appear only once. Sequenced input: peripheral blood. The origin of the receptors is a woman aged 60-75 years who had recovered from COVID-19.

V is TRBV30 and J is TRBJ1-2; no clear D gene. Trimming took 1 base from V and 5 from J, leaving 14 bases between them. The germline gives CDR1 GTSNPN, CDR2 SVGIG (reference sequence). The CDR3 runs 14 residues. CDR3 sequence: CAWSATDGRYGYTF. In DNA, the CDR3 is TGTGCCTGGAGTGCCACCGACGGGAGGTATGGCTACACCTTC.

This chain uses TRBV6-5 with TRBJ2-1; D may be TRBD2 (6 bases). The V end was cut by 2 bases, the J end by 5 bases, with 10 bases between. The CDR3 sequence is 14 residues long. Germline CDR1 reads MNHEY; CDR2 reads SVGAGI. CDR3 in DNA: TGTGCCAGCAGTTACAGCGGGTGGGACAATGAGCAGTTCTTC. Translated: CASSYSGWDNEQFF.

The V call is TRBV5-1, the J call TRBJ2-3; D ambiguous. The CDR3 totals 14 residues. The V end was cut by 4 bases, the J end by 0 bases, with 9 bases between. Germline CDR1 and CDR2: SGHRS and YFSETQ. The CDR3 loop is CASSPTGSTDTQYF. In nucleotides, the CDR3 is TGCGCCAGCAGCCCGACCGGGAGCACAGATACGCAGTATTTT.

This clone was seen a handful of times. The chain uses TRBV14 and TRBJ1-2; 9 nucleotides line up with TRBD1. Germline V gives CDR1 SGHDN, CDR2 FVKESK. This CDR3 is built from 16 residues. Germline trimming cut 4 bases from V and 1 base from J; bases unmatched to any gene: 7. CDR3: CASSRGGTGSNYGYTF. CDR3 nucleotide sequence: TGTGCCAGCAGCCGAGGAGGGACAGGGAGTAACTATGGCTACACCTTC.

This clone has more than one count but fewer than ten. The V call is TRBV5-6, the J call TRBJ2-3; 16 bases fit TRBD2. The length of the CDR3 is 19 residues. Germline CDR1 and CDR2: SGHDT and YYEEEE. The V and J ends lost 6 bases and 4 bases, in that order; junction bases with no gene match: 14. Written as DNA, the CDR3 is TGTGCCAGCACCCGAACCGGGACTAGCGGGGGGGTATGGGCAGATACGCAGTATTTT. Amino acids: CASTRTGTSGGVWADTQYF.

This sequence joins TRBV6-2 or TRBV6-3 and TRBJ1-2; 8 bases map to TRBD1. Germline trimming cut 2 bases from V and 6 bases from J; bases unmatched to any gene: 2. Germline CDR1 is MNHEY and CDR2 is SVGEGT. The CDR3 consists of 13 residues. DNA for the CDR3: TGTGCCAGCAGTTACCGACAGGGGCATGGCTACACCTTC. Translated, it gives CASSYRQGHGYTF.

The rearrangement joins TRBV11-2 to TRBJ1-5; D ambiguous. CDR1 is SGHAT, CDR2 FQNNGV, per germline. The CDR3 has 13 amino acids. Between the trimmed V and J ends, which lost 5 bases and 0 bases, there was a span of 5 bases. Here the CDR3 DNA reads TGTGCCAGCAGCCCAGATAGCAATCAGCCCCAGCATTTT. This gives the protein CASSPDSNQPQHF.